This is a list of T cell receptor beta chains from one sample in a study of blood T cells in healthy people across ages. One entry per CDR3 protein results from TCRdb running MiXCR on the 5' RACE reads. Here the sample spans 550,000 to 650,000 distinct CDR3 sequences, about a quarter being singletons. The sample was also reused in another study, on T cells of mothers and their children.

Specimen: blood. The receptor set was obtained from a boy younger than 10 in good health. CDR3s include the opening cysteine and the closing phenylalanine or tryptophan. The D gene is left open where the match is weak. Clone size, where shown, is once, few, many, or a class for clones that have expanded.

CDR3 DNA: TGCAGTCCCCCATCCCACTTTGTTGGGCAGGGAAGAGCTAACTATGGCTACACCTTC
CDR3 protein: CSPPSHFVGQGRANYGYTF
clone size: -
V gene: TRBV20-1
D gene: -
J gene: TRBJ1-2

CDR3 DNA: TGTGCCAGCAGCTTACCATCTGGGGCCAACGTCCTGACTTTC
CDR3 protein: CASSLPSGANVLTF
clone size: many
V gene: TRBV7-9
D gene: -
J gene: TRBJ2-6

CDR3 DNA: TGCAGCGTTGAAGGTGTGTTAGCCAAAAACATTCAGCACTTC
CDR3 protein: CSVEGVLAKNIQHF
clone size: -
V gene: TRBV29-1
D gene: -
J gene: TRBJ2-4

CDR3 DNA: TGTGCCAGCAGTTTAAGTCTAGGGCAGGGGGTAAAGCGAGCTTTCTTT
CDR3 protein: CASSLSLGQGVKRAFF
clone size: -
V gene: TRBV12-3/TRBV12-4
D gene: TRBD1
J gene: TRBJ1-1

CDR3 DNA: TGTGCCAGCAGCTTAGTGGCAGGGGCGCCGGGATATGGCTACACCTTC
CDR3 protein: CASSLVAGAPGYGYTF
clone size: few
V gene: TRBV7-2
D gene: -
J gene: TRBJ1-2

CDR3 DNA: TGTGCCATCAATAGCGGGAGGGCCACAGATACGCAGTATTTT
CDR3 protein: CAINSGRATDTQYF
clone size: few
V gene: TRBV10-3
D gene: TRBD2
J gene: TRBJ2-3

CDR3 DNA: TGTGCCTGGCACCTTTCGAGAGGCTACACCTTC
CDR3 protein: CAWHLSRGYTF
clone size: -
V gene: TRBV30
D gene: -
J gene: TRBJ1-2

CDR3 DNA: TGTGCCAGCAGTCAGGGAACCCGCTACTCTCCTGTCTATCTGTCGGCCAACGTCCTGACTTTC
CDR3 protein: CASSQGTRYSPVYLSANVLTF
clone size: few
V gene: TRBV27
D gene: -
J gene: TRBJ2-6

CDR3 DNA: TGCAGTGCTATCGGGGGGGCAGATACGCAGTATTTT
CDR3 protein: CSAIGGADTQYF
clone size: -
V gene: TRBV20-1
D gene: TRBD2
J gene: TRBJ2-3

CDR3 DNA: TGTGCCAGCAGCGTAGTAGGTAGTCCAGATACGCAGTATTTT
CDR3 protein: CASSVVGSPDTQYF
clone size: few
V gene: TRBV9
D gene: -
J gene: TRBJ2-3

CDR3 DNA: TGTGCCAGCAGCTTCATTCCGGCAGACGAGCAGTACTTC
CDR3 protein: CASSFIPADEQYF
clone size: -
V gene: TRBV7-2
D gene: -
J gene: TRBJ2-7

CDR3 DNA: TGTGCCAGCACCGATGACAGGGACGATGAGCAGTTCTTC
CDR3 protein: CASTDDRDDEQFF
clone size: few
V gene: TRBV27
D gene: TRBD1
J gene: TRBJ2-1

CDR3 DNA: TGTGCCAGCAGGCGGGACGTCGGCTACAATGAGCAGTTCTTC
CDR3 protein: CASRRDVGYNEQFF
clone size: -
V gene: TRBV6-2/TRBV6-3
D gene: -
J gene: TRBJ2-1

CDR3 DNA: TGTGCCTGGGGCCCAGGTACTAGTTTCGAAGAGACCCAGTACTTC
CDR3 protein: CAWGPGTSFEETQYF
clone size: few
V gene: TRBV30
D gene: -
J gene: TRBJ2-5

CDR3 DNA: TGTGCCAGCAGTGAACAGCCCCGAGGGACAGGGGTCGAAAAACTGTTTTTT
CDR3 protein: CASSEQPRGTGVEKLFF
clone size: -
V gene: TRBV25-1
D gene: TRBD1
J gene: TRBJ1-4

CDR3 DNA: TGTGCCAGCAGCTACCGACACTGTTGTATCCACGAGCAGTACTTC
CDR3 protein: CASSYRHCCIHEQYF
clone size: few
V gene: TRBV7-8
D gene: -
J gene: TRBJ2-7

CDR3 DNA: TGTGCCAGCAGTTTTGACAGGCAAGAGACCCAGTACTTC
CDR3 protein: CASSFDRQETQYF
clone size: -
V gene: TRBV27
D gene: -
J gene: TRBJ2-5

CDR3 DNA: TGCAGTGCTAGAGACCGTGCCGGGACTTCCAACGTCCTGACTTTC
CDR3 protein: CSARDRAGTSNVLTF
clone size: -
V gene: TRBV20-1
D gene: -
J gene: TRBJ2-6

CDR3 DNA: TGTGCCAGCAGTCGTATAGCGGGAGGGAATGAGCAGTTCTTC
CDR3 protein: CASSRIAGGNEQFF
clone size: few
V gene: TRBV6-2/TRBV6-3
D gene: TRBD2
J gene: TRBJ2-1

CDR3 DNA: TGCAGTGTGGTAGCGGGGCCCCAAGAGACCCAGTACTTC
CDR3 protein: CSVVAGPQETQYF
clone size: -
V gene: TRBV20-1
D gene: TRBD2
J gene: TRBJ2-5

CDR3 DNA: TGCAGCGTTGAAACTAGCGGGGGCCAAGAGACCCAGTACTTC
CDR3 protein: CSVETSGGQETQYF
clone size: -
V gene: TRBV29-1
D gene: TRBD2
J gene: TRBJ2-5

CDR3 DNA: TGCGCCAGCAGCTTGGGACTAGCGGGATCAGGGGACACAGATACGCAGTATTTT
CDR3 protein: CASSLGLAGSGDTDTQYF
clone size: -
V gene: TRBV5-1
D gene: TRBD2
J gene: TRBJ2-3

CDR3 DNA: TGTGCCAGCAGCTTTCAGACCAGGGCCGGGGAGCTGTTTTTT
CDR3 protein: CASSFQTRAGELFF
clone size: -
V gene: TRBV5-8
D gene: -
J gene: TRBJ2-2